This T cell receptor beta chain originates from a study of blood T cell repertoires in COVID-19. Study context: Samples taken during acute and convalescent COVID-19 were collected in the United States, Italy and Spain. Nucleic acid was either cDNA or gDNA, and it came from T cells, B-cell-depleted T cells, or PBMCs.

The germline V gene encodes CDR1 SGHAT and CDR2 FQDESV (reference sequence). The CDR3 contains 15 residues. The V gene end was trimmed by 5 bases and the J gene end by 1 base; junction bases not matched to a gene: 7. As handled by the study authors: The assay estimated nucleated cells by amplifying reference gene primers. Clones were sequenced by immunoSEQ multiplex PCR, and TCRdb holds only the in-frame ones, with some missing. D and trimming come from the DNA, and the V and J calls and clone size come from that table. The sample lists tens of thousands of clones; around 87% were seen once. The chain recombines TRBV11-1 with TRBJ2-7; 8 bases line up with TRBD2. The receptor comes from a human donor in a cohort sampled during active COVID-19. The specimen sequenced was peripheral blood. The CDR3 sequence: CASSQGLGSSYEQYF. The DNA of the CDR3 is TGTGCCAGCAGCCAGGGACTAGGGAGTTCCTACGAGCAGTACTTC.